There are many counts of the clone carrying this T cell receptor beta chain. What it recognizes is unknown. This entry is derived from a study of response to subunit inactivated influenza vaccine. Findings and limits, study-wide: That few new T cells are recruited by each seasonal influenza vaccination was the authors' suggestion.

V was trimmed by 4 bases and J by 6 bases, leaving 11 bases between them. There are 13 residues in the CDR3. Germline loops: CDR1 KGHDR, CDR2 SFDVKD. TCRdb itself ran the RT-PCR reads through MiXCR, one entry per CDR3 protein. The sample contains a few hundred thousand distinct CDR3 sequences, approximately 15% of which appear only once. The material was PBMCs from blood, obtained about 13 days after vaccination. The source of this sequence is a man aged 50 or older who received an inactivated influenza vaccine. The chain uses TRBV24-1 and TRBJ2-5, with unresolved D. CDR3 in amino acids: CATSDLARKTQYF. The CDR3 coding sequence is TGTGCCACCAGTGACCTGGCGAGGAAGACCCAGTACTTC.